This TCR beta chain was sequenced for a study of tumor-infiltrating lymphocytes in primary liver carcinoma. Without any cell sorting, 20-30 mg of bulk tissue yielded co-extracted RNA and DNA. The patients had histopathologically diagnosed primary liver carcinoma, and their disease was treated by surgical resection. TCR beta cDNA was made from 500 ng total RNA with a constant-region primer. Modified slightly, ARM-PCR produced TCR beta libraries over three nested multiplex PCR rounds. The first two PCR rounds used TRBV1-TRBV30 primers with a Cbeta primer, 9 to 11 cycles each. Each CDR3 protein is one row after TCRdb ran MiXCR on the multiplex PCR reads. Seen here are tens of thousands of distinct CDR3 sequences, approximately 70% observed once, and the top ten hold 41%. This CDR3 is built from 14 residues. Germline CDR1 and CDR2: SGHAT and FQDESV (reference sequence).

This sequence originates from a middle-aged man with primary liver carcinoma and hepatitis B virus infection. The sequencing sample was made of liver tumor tissue from sampling region 1. As for subset: tumor region T1, superior pole. The chain links TRBV11-1 to TRBJ2-7; 11 nucleotides line up with TRBD1. The CDR3 region is CTSIADRGLYEQYF. The CDR3 DNA is TGTACGAGTATCGCGGACAGGGGGCTGTACGAGCAGTACTTC.